These T cell receptor beta chains were read from a single sample in a study of cytomegalovirus exposure and HLA in healthy donors. Some clones are missing from TCRdb's copy, which holds only in-frame ones; the method was immunoSEQ multiplex PCR. Here the sample spans tens of thousands of clones, approximately 80% being singletons. The sequencing input was PBMCs. These receptors all stem from a middle-aged man in good health and CMV-seropositive. The CDR3 runs from the conserved cysteine through the conserved F or W. The D gene is left open where the match is weak. Clone size is given for some rows only: seen once, a few or many times, or a class if the clone is expanded.

-	TRBD1	TRBV6-5	TRBJ2-5	CASSYRTGDETQYF	TGTGCCAGCAGCTATAGGACAGGGGACGAGACCCAGTACTTC
-	-	TRBV18	TRBJ2-2	CASSPRTSDGELFF	TGTGCCAGCTCACCGAGGACAAGTGACGGGGAGCTGTTTTTT
-	-	TRBV5-1	TRBJ2-3	CATRRGTPSTDTQYF	TGCGCCACCAGGAGAGGGACTCCTAGCACAGATACGCAGTATTTT
-	TRBD2	TRBV19	TRBJ2-2	CASSSRGRADTGELFF	TGTGCCAGTAGTAGTCGCGGGAGGGCGGACACCGGGGAGCTGTTTTTT
-	-	TRBV5-1	TRBJ2-1	CASSIETSYNEQFF	TGCGCCAGCAGCATAGAGACTTCCTACAATGAGCAGTTCTTC
-	TRBD2	TRBV7-2	TRBJ2-1	CASSAWSPIAGVVNEQFF	TGTGCCAGCAGCGCCTGGTCCCCCATAGCGGGAGTAGTCAATGAGCAGTTCTTC
few	TRBD2	TRBV7-9	TRBJ2-1	CASSLGLAGFTGSYNEQFF	TGTGCCAGCAGCTTAGGACTAGCGGGATTCACGGGCTCCTACAATGAGCAGTTCTTC
few	-	TRBV7-9	TRBJ1-1	CASSPLYGESTEAFF	TGTGCCAGCAGCCCCCTTTACGGGGAGTCCACTGAAGCTTTCTTT
-	TRBD1	TRBV5-5	TRBJ2-5	CASSLIGQGAGETQYF	TGTGCCAGCAGCTTGATCGGACAGGGGGCTGGAGAGACCCAGTACTTC
-	-	TRBV7-7	TRBJ2-2	CASSLLVVPTGELFF	TGTGCCAGCAGTCTGTTAGTAGTTCCCACCGGGGAGCTGTTTTTT
few	TRBD1	TRBV2	TRBJ1-6	CASSVDRVGGNSPLHF	TGTGCCAGCAGCGTTGACAGGGTCGGCGGTAATTCACCCCTCCACTTT
-	-	TRBV6-5	TRBJ2-1	CASSSPFNEQFF	TGTGCCAGCAGCTCCCCGTTCAATGAGCAGTTCTTC
-	-	TRBV9	TRBJ2-1	CASSVDFSSYNEQFF	TGTGCCAGCAGCGTAGATTTTAGCTCCTACAATGAGCAGTTCTTC
-	TRBD1	TRBV4-3	TRBJ1-4	CASSSSGGWNEKLFF	TGCGCCAGCAGCTCGTCAGGGGGCTGGAATGAAAAACTGTTTTTT
-	TRBD1	TRBV30	TRBJ1-1	CALGQGALKVLAFF	TGTGCCTTGGGTCAGGGGGCGCTGAAAGTTCTAGCTTTCTTT
-	-	TRBV10-3	TRBJ2-7	CAISDLRGFYEQYF	TGTGCCATCAGTGATTTGCGGGGTTTCTACGAGCAGTACTTC
-	TRBD1	TRBV15	TRBJ2-1	CATRRDGAVDRAYNEQFF	TGTGCCACCAGGAGAGACGGGGCAGTTGACAGGGCCTACAATGAGCAGTTCTTC
few	TRBD2	TRBV15	TRBJ2-5	CATSRAAGGPETQYF	TGTGCCACCAGCAGAGCTGCGGGAGGGCCGGAGACCCAGTACTTC
-	TRBD2	TRBV19	TRBJ2-1	CASTRTRVYNEQFF	TGTGCCAGTACCAGGACTAGGGTCTACAATGAGCAGTTCTTC
few	TRBD1	TRBV7-7	TRBJ2-7	CASSPSGGSGYEQYF	TGTGCTAGCAGTCCGTCAGGGGGATCGGGCTACGAGCAGTACTTC
once	TRBD1	TRBV10-3	TRBJ1-2	CAATGDRWLGYTF	TGTGCCGCAACGGGGGACAGATGGTTGGGCTACACCTTC